The next 3 T cell receptor beta chains were all read from a single sample in a study of shared clonotypes between healthy human individuals. Clones were read by immunoSEQ multiplex PCR, and TCRdb kept only the in-frame ones, dropping some. This table holds 2,100,000 or so clones, under 97% found once. The sequencing sample was made of naive CD4+ T cells sorted from blood. Subset in this sample: CD45RA+ positively selected. These receptors were collected from a young man in good health.

This chain connects TRBV5-4 to TRBJ1-2; TRBD1 agrees at 7 bases. This CDR3 spans 13 amino acids. V was clipped by 4 bases and J by 4 bases; unmatched bases: 4. Germline values: CDR1 SGHNT, CDR2 YYREEE (reference sequence). The CDR3 protein is CASSPDRPYGYTF. The CDR3, as DNA: TGTGCCAGCAGCCCGGACAGGCCCTATGGCTACACCTTC.

In regard to this clone: The identical CDR3 is also encoded by other nucleotide sequences in the sample. For the CDR3, the DNA is TGTGCCAGCAGTAAGGACAGGGGACAAGAGACCCAGTACTTC. It encodes CASSKDRGQETQYF. The chain uses TRBV2 and TRBJ2-5; TRBD1 matches at 9 bases. The ends lost 5 bases at V and 2 bases at J; junction bases unmatched: 3. Germline CDR1 is SNHLY and CDR2 is FYNNEI. This CDR3 region has 14 residues.

A note on this clone: The identical CDR3 is also encoded by other nucleotide sequences in the sample. The V and J genes are TRBV19 and TRBJ1-3; no definite D call. Trimming stripped 6 bases from V and 0 bases from J, with 9 bases between. CDR1 is LNHDA and CDR2 is SQIVND in the germline V gene (reference sequence). The CDR3 sequence is 14 residues long. Here the CDR3 DNA reads TGTGCCAGTAGCACTCAGAACTCTGGAAACACCATATATTTT. This sequence encodes CASSTQNSGNTIYF.